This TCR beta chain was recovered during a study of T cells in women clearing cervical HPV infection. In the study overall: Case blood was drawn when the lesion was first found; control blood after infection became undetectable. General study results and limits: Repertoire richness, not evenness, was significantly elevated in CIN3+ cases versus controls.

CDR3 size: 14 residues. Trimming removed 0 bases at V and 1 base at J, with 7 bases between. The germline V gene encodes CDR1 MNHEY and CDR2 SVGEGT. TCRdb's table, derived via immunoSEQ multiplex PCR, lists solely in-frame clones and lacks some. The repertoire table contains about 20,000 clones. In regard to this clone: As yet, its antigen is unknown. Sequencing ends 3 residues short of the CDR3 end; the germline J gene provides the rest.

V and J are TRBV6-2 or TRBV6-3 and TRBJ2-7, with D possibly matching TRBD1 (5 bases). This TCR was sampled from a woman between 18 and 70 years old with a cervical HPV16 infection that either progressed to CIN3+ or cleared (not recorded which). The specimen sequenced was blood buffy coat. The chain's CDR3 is CASSYSTDSYEQYF. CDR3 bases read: TGTGCCAGCAGTTACTCGACAGATTCCTACGAG.